The rows below give T cell receptor beta chains drawn from one sample of a study of cytomegalovirus exposure and HLA in healthy donors. Clones were sequenced by immunoSEQ multiplex PCR, and TCRdb holds only the in-frame ones, with some missing. The sample lists 90,000 to 95,000 clones; about 84% were seen once. Sequencing was carried out using PBMCs. All receptors derive from a man aged 18-30 years in good health and CMV-seronegative. Each CDR3 is given with its conserved first and last residue. A D gene is named only where the DNA matches it firmly. Clone size, where shown, is once, few, many, or a class for clones that have expanded.

abundance	v_gene	d_gene	j_gene	CDR3aa	CDR3nt
-	TRBV6-1	-	TRBJ1-4	CASGDGGANEKLFF	TGTGCCAGTGGGGACGGAGGGGCTAATGAAAAACTGTTTTTT
-	TRBV14	TRBD1	TRBJ2-1	CASSQARDSVYNEQFF	TGTGCCAGCAGCCAAGCCCGGGACAGTGTTTACAATGAGCAGTTCTTC
-	TRBV11-2	-	TRBJ1-3	CASSFLQTDIGSGNTIYF	TGTGCCAGCAGTTTCCTTCAGACCGACATTGGGTCTGGAAACACCATATATTTT
-	TRBV19	TRBD2	TRBJ2-7	CASRGSGTSGYYEQYF	TGTGCCAGTAGGGGCTCCGGGACTAGCGGATACTACGAGCAGTACTTC
-	TRBV19	TRBD1	TRBJ2-3	CASRGVRQGVIKQYF	TGTGCCAGTAGGGGGGTCCGACAGGGAGTTATTAAGCAGTATTTT
few	TRBV25-1	-	TRBJ2-1	CASGGWGAYNEQFF	TGTGCCAGCGGGGGCTGGGGCGCCTACAATGAGCAGTTCTTC
-	TRBV18	TRBD1	TRBJ2-7	CASSQPGQGMYEQYF	TGTGCCAGCTCGCAACCGGGACAGGGCATGTACGAGCAGTACTTC
-	TRBV5-1	-	TRBJ1-3	CASSEPGPGGNTIYF	TGCGCCAGCAGCGAACCGGGTCCCGGAGGGAACACCATATATTTT
-	TRBV5-5	-	TRBJ1-2	CASSLGDIDYGYTF	TGTGCCAGCAGCTTGGGGGACATAGACTATGGCTACACCTTC
once	TRBV27	-	TRBJ2-2	CASSLEPGYTGELFF	TGTGCCAGCAGTTTAGAACCCGGGTATACCGGGGAGCTGTTTTTT
-	TRBV18	-	TRBJ2-7	CASSTGRGIYEQYF	TGTGCCAGCTCCACCGGCAGGGGCATTTACGAGCAGTACTTC
-	TRBV9	TRBD2	TRBJ2-3	CASSEGTSGYTDTQYF	TGTGCCAGCAGCGAGGGGACTAGCGGTTACACAGATACGCAGTATTTT
-	TRBV5-6	TRBD2	TRBJ2-5	CASSFGGAGGETQYF	TGTGCCAGCAGCTTCGGGGGGGCCGGGGGGGAGACCCAGTACTTC
-	TRBV9	-	TRBJ1-6	CASSVDGRGYSPLHF	TGTGCCAGCAGCGTAGACGGACGGGGGTATTCACCCCTCCACTTT
-	TRBV5-1	TRBD1	TRBJ2-2	CASIATGGSTGELFF	TGCGCCAGCATTGCGACAGGGGGTAGCACCGGGGAGCTGTTTTTT
few	TRBV6-4	TRBD2	TRBJ2-3	CASSPGLAGGADTQYF	TGTGCCAGCAGTCCAGGACTAGCGGGTGGGGCAGATACGCAGTATTTT
few	TRBV2	-	TRBJ1-1	CASSVGTQQSAFF	TGTGCCAGCAGTGTCGGGACACAGCAGTCAGCTTTCTTT
-	TRBV5-1	-	TRBJ2-6	CASSTQGQSGANVLTF	TGCGCCAGCAGCACTCAAGGACAGTCTGGGGCCAACGTCCTGACTTTC
-	TRBV7-6	-	TRBJ2-7	CASKGDNSYEQYF	TGTGCCAGCAAGGGGGACAACTCCTACGAGCAGTACTTC
-	TRBV5-1	-	TRBJ2-5	CASSLDSRQETQYF	TGCGCCAGCAGCTTGGACAGCCGCCAAGAGACCCAGTACTTC
-	TRBV6-6	TRBD1	TRBJ1-2	CASSGTGVSYGYTF	TGTGCCAGCAGCGGGACAGGGGTTAGCTATGGCTACACCTTC
-	TRBV6-6	TRBD1	TRBJ2-7	CASRITGTGGGEQYF	TGTGCCAGCAGGATTACCGGGACAGGGGGGGGCGAGCAGTACTTC
-	TRBV6-1	-	TRBJ1-6	CASNGGDSPLHF	TGTGCCAGCAACGGGGGGGATTCACCCCTCCACTTT
few	TRBV11-2	-	TRBJ1-5	CASSLDRRQPQHF	TGTGCCAGCAGCTTAGACAGGAGGCAGCCCCAGCATTTT
-	TRBV18	-	TRBJ1-5	CASSPAEDQPQHF	TGTGCCAGCTCACCTGCAGAGGATCAGCCCCAGCATTTT
-	TRBV19	-	TRBJ2-3	CASSSTTVSVGTQYF	TGTGCCAGTAGCTCCACGACAGTCTCGGTCGGTACGCAGTATTTT
-	TRBV5-1	TRBD2	TRBJ2-3	CASSLGPSGGIDTQYF	TGCGCCAGCAGCTTGGGCCCTAGCGGGGGAATAGATACGCAGTATTTT
-	TRBV14	-	TRBJ1-5	CASSHLDQPQHF	TGTGCCAGCAGCCATTTAGATCAGCCCCAGCATTTT
-	TRBV6-5	TRBD1	TRBJ2-1	CASSYLTGGRDEQFF	TGTGCCAGCAGTTACTTGACAGGGGGTCGGGATGAGCAGTTCTTC
few	TRBV4-2	-	TRBJ1-1	CASSQTVMVNTEAFF	TGTGCCAGCAGCCAAACGGTCATGGTGAACACTGAAGCTTTCTTT
once	TRBV10-2	TRBD2	TRBJ2-3	CASMVGLAGGSDTQYF	TGCGCCAGCATGGTTGGGCTAGCGGGGGGGTCAGATACGCAGTATTTT
-	TRBV19	TRBD2	TRBJ2-3	CASMPWGGGQADTQYF	TGTGCCAGTATGCCCTGGGGCGGGGGTCAGGCAGATACGCAGTATTTT
-	TRBV5-6	-	TRBJ1-1	CASSWETGFWSEAFF	TGTGCCAGCAGCTGGGAAACAGGGTTCTGGTCTGAAGCTTTCTTT